These T cell receptor beta chains were read from a single sample in a study of T and B cells in COVID-19 patients. In TCRdb, the multiplex PCR reads were re-called with MiXCR into one record per CDR3 protein. The sample yields about 3,000 distinct CDR3 sequences, 20% to 25% seen once. The sequencing input was blood. All receptors come from a human donor with active COVID-19. CDR3s include the opening cysteine and the closing phenylalanine or tryptophan. The D gene is left open where the match is weak. Some rows mark clone size as missing; the rest say once, few, many or name a class of expanded clone.

V gene	clone size	J gene	D gene	CDR3 protein	CDR3 DNA
TRBV29-1	-	TRBJ1-2	-	CSVGLWGGVGSIYGYTF	TGCAGCGTTGGTCTGTGGGGGGGCGTCGGGAGCATATATGGCTACACCTTC
TRBV19	large	TRBJ2-5	TRBD2	CASSPSTGGETQYF	TGTGCCAGTAGCCCTTCGACGGGGGGAGAGACCCAGTACTTC
TRBV29-1	medium-sized	TRBJ1-1	-	CSVEASARGEWHTEAFF	TGCAGCGTTGAAGCATCGGCCAGGGGTGAGTGGCACACTGAAGCTTTCTTT
TRBV4-3	once	TRBJ1-1	-	CASSHPGTVTEALF	TGCGCCAGCAGCCACCCCGGGACGGTTACTGAAGCTCTCTTT
TRBV5-6	medium-sized	TRBJ2-1	-	CASSLGQGLYNEQFF	TGTGCCAGCAGCTTAGGACAGGGACTATACAATGAGCAGTTCTTC
TRBV28	-	TRBJ2-1	TRBD2	CASSLNPYPYAGGEQFF	TGTGCCAGCAGTTTAAACCCCTACCCCTATGCGGGAGGGGAGCAGTTCTTC
TRBV18	-	TRBJ1-1	-	CASSPSIGETEAFF	TGTGCCAGCTCACCGAGTATAGGAGAAACTGAAGCTTTCTTT
TRBV18	-	TRBJ1-5	TRBD1	CASSPRVRGNQPQHF	TGTGCCAGCTCACCCCGGGTCAGGGGGAACCAGCCCCAGCATTTT
TRBV6-1	medium-sized	TRBJ2-1	-	CASVPNRFF	TGTGCCAGCGTACCAAATAGGTTCTTC
TRBV27	medium-sized	TRBJ2-3	TRBD1	CASSTGQGPYFRTDTQYF	TGTGCCAGCAGTACGGGACAGGGGCCTTATTTTCGCACAGATACGCAGTATTTT
TRBV18	medium-sized	TRBJ2-4	TRBD1	CASSPPTGVGNIQYF	TGTGCCAGCTCACCACCGACAGGGGTGGGAAACATTCAGTACTTC